The 31 T cell receptor beta chains reported below all come from one sample, sequenced in a study of shared clonotypes between healthy human individuals (TCRdb year 2020). Libraries were constructed by the immunoSEQ multiplex PCR assay. TCRdb took over this immuneACCESS table, retaining in-frame rearrangements with V and J assigned. Such tables are incomplete; in checked studies, under half of the missing clones stem from an unresolved V gene, and the remainder is unexplained. The sample yields about 460,000 clones; roughly three quarters were counted once. The ten largest clones represent approximately 12% of the sample. Sequencing was performed on PBMCs. All receptors come from a woman aged 40 to 50 in good health. Some clones in this sample may be carry-over from other donors' samples.

The V and J genes are TRBV7-2 and TRBJ2-7; 10 bases fit TRBD1. The V segment lost 5 bases and the J segment 7 bases; nucleotides outside the gene matches: 8. The CDR3 is 14 amino acids. Germline CDR1 reads SGHTA; CDR2 reads FQGNSA. The CDR3 bases are TGTGCCAGCAGCCAGGACAGGGGGTCCCTGGAGCAGTACTTC. Translating it yields CASSQDRGSLEQYF.

This clone was recorded at least ten times. The same CDR3 can be traced to other DNA sequences in this sample. The V gene is TRBV29-1, the J gene TRBJ1-1; weak D call: TRBD1 (6 bases). There are 17 residues in the CDR3. Trimming left V 0 bases short and J 4 bases short, with 21 bases between. Germline CDR1 and CDR2: SQVTM and ANQGSEA. The CDR3 DNA reads TGCAGCGTTGAAGATCCCAACGGGAGGGGGATGGGCACTGAAGCTTTCTTT. Its protein product is CSVEDPNGRGMGTEAFF.

The chain combines TRBV7-9 with TRBJ1-1, with 7 bases aligning to TRBD1. The CDR3 sequence is 15 residues long. Trimming removed 5 bases from V and 4 bases from J; junction bases left unmatched: 10. Germline values: CDR1 SEHNR, CDR2 FQNEAQ (reference sequence). The CDR3 loop reads CASSTLQGLPTEAFF. The CDR3 coding sequence is TGTGCCAGCAGCACCTTACAGGGGTTACCCACTGAAGCTTTCTTT. The entire variable domain, with the rest obtained from reference TRBV7-9 and TRBJ1-1, is as follows: DTGVSQNPRHKITKRGQNVTFRCDPISEHNRLYWYRQTLGQGPEFLTYFQNEAQLEKSRLLSDRFSAERPKGSFSTLEIQRTEQGDSAMYLCASSTLQGLPTEAFFGQGTRLTVV.

The CDR3 protein is CASSQIGVPNEKLFF. Here the CDR3 DNA reads TGCGCCAGCAGCCAAATTGGTGTTCCTAATGAAAAACTGTTTTTT. The chain recombines TRBV4-3 with TRBJ1-4, with D uncertain. Germline lookup yields CDR1 LGHNA and CDR2 YSLEER. Trimming pared 2 bases from V and 3 bases from J, leaving 10 bases between. This CDR3 spans 15 amino acids.

This clone appeared once. The chain is built from TRBV27 and TRBJ2-1, with 10 positions matching TRBD1. This CDR3 has 15 amino acids. The germline V gene encodes CDR1 MNHEY and CDR2 SMNVEV (reference sequence). Trimming removed 3 bases from V and 7 bases from J; junction bases left unmatched: 6. This CDR3 is CASSFRDRGLNEQFF. In DNA form, the CDR3 reads TGTGCCAGCAGTTTCAGGGACAGGGGCCTTAATGAGCAGTTCTTC.

In DNA form, the CDR3 reads TGTGCCACCAGCAGAGATGGGACACTCTCCTACGAGCAGTACTTC. It codes for CATSRDGTLSYEQYF. The chain recombines TRBV15 with TRBJ2-7; perhaps TRBD1 as D (6 bases). CDR1 and CDR2 (germline): LNHNV, YYDKDF (reference sequence). The CDR3 covers 15 residues. Trimming pared 0 bases from V and 0 bases from J, leaving 9 bases between.

The chain carries TRBV5-1 and TRBJ1-2; D gene uncertain. This CDR3 has 13 amino acids. V was cut by 4 bases and J by 3 bases, with 10 bases left in between. Germline CDR1 is SGHRS and CDR2 is YFSETQ. The CDR3 DNA reads TGCGCCAGCAGCCCAGTTAGGGACTATGGCTACACCTTC. This codes for CASSPVRDYGYTF. The full variable domain, completed using reference TRBV5-1 and TRBJ1-2, is KAGVTQTPRYLIKTRGQQVTLSCSPISGHRSVSWYQQTPGQGLQFLFEYFSETQRNKGNFPGRFSGRQFSNSRSEMNVSTLELGDSALYLCASSPVRDYGYTFGSGTRLTVV.

The V gene is TRBV2, the J gene TRBJ1-2; D remains ambiguous. The germline V gene encodes CDR1 SNHLY and CDR2 FYNNEI. CDR3 length: 14 residues. The germline V and J ends were trimmed by 3 bases and 0 bases, with 8 bases remaining between them. DNA for the CDR3: TGTGCCAGCAGTGACGCCATGGCTAACTATGGCTACACCTTC. The encoded protein is CASSDAMANYGYTF.

The chain uses TRBV19 and TRBJ1-2; 10 bases line up with TRBD1. The V and J ends lost 5 bases and 2 bases, in that order; junction bases with no gene match: 2. Germline values: CDR1 LNHDA, CDR2 SQIVND (reference sequence). This CDR3 contains 14 residues. CDR3 protein: CASSVGQGNYGYTF. CDR3 nucleotides: TGTGCCAGTAGTGTGGGACAGGGGAACTATGGCTACACCTTC.

The gene calls are TRBV30 and TRBJ1-3; no definite D call. V gave up 2 bases and J gave up 0 bases, with 2 bases separating them. CDR3 length: 12 residues. CDR1 is GTSNPN and CDR2 is SVGIG in the germline V gene (reference sequence). The CDR3 reads CAWSSSGNTIYF. In DNA form, the CDR3 reads TGTGCCTGGAGTTCCTCTGGAAACACCATATATTTT.

Only a few counts were recorded for this clone. The V and J genes are TRBV7-3 and TRBJ2-1; 13 nucleotides align to TRBD2. CDR3 length: 18 residues. The trim removed 0 bases at V and 6 bases at J, leaving 8 bases unmatched. The germline gives CDR1 SGHTA, CDR2 FQGTGA. CDR3 protein: CASSLTLAGGPVTNEQFF. As DNA, the CDR3 is TGTGCCAGCAGCTTAACACTAGCGGGAGGGCCTGTTACCAATGAGCAGTTCTTC.

DNA of the CDR3: TGTGCCAGCAGCCGATGGAGTGGGGGCACTGAAGCTTTCTTT. Amino acids: CASSRWSGGTEAFF. This chain uses TRBV9 with TRBJ1-1; tentative D call: TRBD1 (5 bases). From germline, CDR1 is SGDLS and CDR2 YYNGEE. Trimming cost V 4 bases and J 4 bases, with 14 bases left between them. The CDR3 covers 14 residues.

This chain connects TRBV7-7 to TRBJ2-1, with 10 bases aligning to TRBD2. The V gene's germline CDR1 is SSHAT and CDR2 FNYEAQ (reference sequence). The CDR3 is 17 residues long. Unmatched junction bases numbered 9, after V lost 4 bases and J lost 3 bases. For the CDR3, the DNA is TGTGCCAGCAGCTCAGCACCCACTAGCGGGGTCTACAATGAGCAGTTCTTC. Protein product: CASSSAPTSGVYNEQFF.

J is TRBJ1-1 and V is TRBV30; no reliable D call. V was shortened by 0 bases and J by 3 bases, with 8 bases between the two germline ends. The CDR3 length is 13 residues. CDR1 GTSNPN and CDR2 SVGIG come from the germline V gene (reference sequence). CDR3 DNA sequence: TGTGCCTGGAGTGTCTACAGTTACACTGAAGCTTTCTTT. Translating it yields CAWSVYSYTEAFF.

The chain recombines TRBV19 with TRBJ1-2; D gene unclear. This CDR3 has 16 residues. Germline CDR1 is LNHDA and CDR2 is SQIVND (reference sequence). V lost 1 base to trimming and J lost 8 bases, with 20 bases between them. The CDR3 region has the DNA TGTGCCAGTAGTATAGTCGGCGAAGCCCAGTTAAAGGGCTACACCTTC. Translating gives CASSIVGEAQLKGYTF.

The J gene is TRBJ2-7, the V gene TRBV19; TRBD1 agrees at 8 bases. Looked up from germline, CDR1 is LNHDA and CDR2 is SQIVND (reference sequence). The V and J ends lost 5 bases and 0 bases, in that order; junction bases with no gene match: 6. The CDR3 sequence is 15 residues long. The CDR3 DNA sequence: TGTGCCAGTAGTGCAGACAGGGGTCCCTCCTACGAGCAGTACTTC. Protein sequence: CASSADRGPSYEQYF.

The V call is TRBV7-2, the J call TRBJ2-7, with D perhaps TRBD2 (5 bases). CDR3 length: 15 residues. V lost 0 bases to trimming and J lost 4 bases, with 13 bases between them. Germline-derived CDR1 and CDR2 are SGHTA and FQGNSA. The CDR3 here is CASSLAGSGPYEQYF. CDR3 in DNA: TGTGCCAGCAGCTTAGCGGGGAGCGGTCCTTACGAGCAGTACTTC.

This clone was detected only once. This same CDR3 is encoded by further DNA sequences in the sample. The J gene is TRBJ2-7, the V gene TRBV19; TRBD2 is a possible D gene (5 bases). This CDR3 is built from 11 residues. CDR1 LNHDA and CDR2 SQIVND come from the germline V gene (reference sequence). V lost 4 bases, J lost 6 bases, and 7 bases lay in between. The CDR3 spells CASSTGLEQYF. The CDR3 DNA sequence: TGTGCCAGTAGTACCGGACTCGAGCAGTACTTC.

The chain links TRBV29-1 to TRBJ2-3; 8 nucleotides align to TRBD1. The CDR3 has 13 amino acids. Per the germline V gene, CDR1 is SQVTM and CDR2 is ANQGSEA. The V gene end was trimmed by 5 bases and the J gene end by 1 base; junction bases not matched to a gene: 2. The CDR3 bases are TGCAGCGTTATGACAGGGGGCACAGATACGCAGTATTTT. This sequence encodes CSVMTGGTDTQYF.

This clone was observed once. The chain has TRBV29-1 and TRBJ2-1; perhaps TRBD1 as D (6 bases). This CDR3 comprises 16 residues. Germline values: CDR1 SQVTM, CDR2 ANQGSEA. Trimming removed 4 bases at V and 1 base at J, with 17 bases between. The CDR3 nucleotides read TGCAGCGTTGGGGGCCCAGGACAGAGATCCTACAATGAGCAGTTCTTC. As protein: CSVGGPGQRSYNEQFF.

This clone was detected a few times. The chain recombines TRBV4-1 with TRBJ2-7, with a possible D match to TRBD1 (6 bases). CDR1 and CDR2 from the germline V gene are MGHRA and YSYEKL. CDR3 length: 14 residues. V was clipped by 4 bases and J by 3 bases, with 13 bases between them. The CDR3 is CASSPRDTHYEQYF. CDR3 in DNA: TGCGCCAGCAGCCCCCGGGACACTCACTACGAGCAGTACTTC.

Regarding this clone: A far larger clone is only one base removed, so a read error is likely. Other DNA sequences in the same sample also yield this CDR3. The chain uses TRBV6-1 and TRBJ2-7, with 8 bases matching TRBD1. Germline V gives CDR1 MNHNS, CDR2 SASEGT. The CDR3 length is 15 residues. The CDR3 DNA follows: TGCGCCAGCAGTGAACAGACAGGGGAGGCCTACGAGCAGTACTTC. This sequence encodes CASSEQTGEAYEQYF.

This chain connects TRBV11-2 to TRBJ2-1; 8 nucleotides agree with TRBD2. The CDR3 is made up of 15 amino acids. The germline V gene has CDR1 SGHAT and CDR2 FQNNGV. V was pared by 8 bases and J by 0 bases, with 6 bases of the junction left unmatched. The CDR3 nucleotides are TGTGCCAGCCGTCCCAGCGGGAGCTCCTACAATGAGCAGTTCTTC. Amino acid sequence: CASRPSGSSYNEQFF.

The chain couples TRBV7-8 to TRBJ2-5; possible D gene TRBD2, 5 bases. Matching the DNA end better, TRBJ2-7 makes the J call doubtful. Germline values: CDR1 SGHVS, CDR2 FQNEAQ. The CDR3 consists of 15 residues. In DNA, the CDR3 is TGTGCCAGCAGCTTAGAGCGGCAGTCAACCTACGAGCAGTACTTC. This gives the protein CASSLERQSTYEQYF.

This clone was seen once. The chain uses TRBV2 and TRBJ2-7, with D unclear. The V end was cut by 2 bases, the J end by 4 bases, with 9 bases between. Germline CDR1 is SNHLY and CDR2 is FYNNEI. The CDR3 extends over 13 amino acids. The CDR3 DNA sequence: TGTGCCAGCAGTGAACGGCAGGCTTACGAGCAGTACTTC. Residues: CASSERQAYEQYF.

The CDR3 reads CAISVSRQPLNTEAFF. CDR3 coding DNA: TGTGCCATCAGTGTATCTAGGCAGCCGCTAAACACTGAAGCTTTCTTT. J is TRBJ1-1 and V is TRBV10-3, with no clear D. CDR1 ENHRY and CDR2 SYGVKD come from the germline V gene. The CDR3 sequence is 16 residues long. V was cut by 4 bases and J by 2 bases, with 17 bases left in between.

This clone is labeled medium-sized. This rearrangement joins TRBV6-5 to TRBJ2-7; 7 positions match TRBD1. CDR3 length equals 16 residues. CDR1 MNHEY and CDR2 SVGAGI come from the germline V gene. Trimming cost V 2 bases and J 0 bases; bases outside gene matches: 7. CDR3 in DNA: TGTGCCAGCAGTTACGGGACCCCAGGGGGCTCCTACGAGCAGTACTTC. Its protein is CASSYGTPGGSYEQYF.

In this sample, this clone turned up many times. V is TRBV14 and J is TRBJ2-5; D unresolved. The V gene lost 9 bases and the J gene lost 5 bases, with 13 bases spanning the gap. This CDR3 spans 12 amino acids. The V gene's germline CDR1 is SGHDN and CDR2 FVKESK. The CDR3 DNA reads TGTGCCAGACTACAATCCTCGGAGACCCAGTACTTC. Translated, it gives CARLQSSETQYF.

The chain recombines TRBV4-2 with TRBJ2-1, with 8 positions matching TRBD1. V shed 2 bases, J shed 1 base, and the junction held 7 bases outside the gene matches. The CDR3 runs 17 residues. Germline assignment: CDR1 LGHNA and CDR2 YNFKEQ. This CDR3 reads CASSQYGQGGSYNEQFF. CDR3 bases: TGTGCCAGCAGCCAATATGGACAGGGTGGGTCCTACAATGAGCAGTTCTTC.

A note on this clone: With only one base between it and a far larger clone, this is likely a read error. The chain has TRBV5-8 and TRBJ2-1; D not certain. CDR3 length: 15 residues. Germline loops: CDR1 SGHTS, CDR2 YDEGEE. This CDR3 reads CASSLIGVTNNEQLF. The CDR3 DNA reads as TGTGCCAGCAGCTTGATAGGAGTAACCAACAATGAGCAGCTCTTC. Full variable domain (missing parts from reference TRBV5-8 and TRBJ2-1): EAGVTQSPTHLIKTRGQQATLRCSPISGHTSVYWYQQALGLGLQFLLWYDEGEERNRGNFPPRFSGRQFPNYSSELNVNALELEDSALYLCASSLIGVTNNEQLFGPGTRLTVL.

The chain joins TRBV4-3 to TRBJ1-2; D perhaps matches TRBD1 (5 bases). This CDR3 has 15 residues. The germline V gene encodes CDR1 LGHNA and CDR2 YSLEER. Trimming cost V 0 bases and J 8 bases, with 16 bases left between them. The DNA of the CDR3 is TGCGCCAGCAGCCAAGACGACTCGGGACCACAGGGCTACACCTTC. Protein: CASSQDDSGPQGYTF.